This TCR beta chain was identified during a study of blood T cell repertoires in COVID-19. Authors' analysis steps: Estimates of nucleated cell counts were drawn from the amplification of reference gene primers. Profiled with immunoSEQ multiplex PCR; TCRdb holds only in-frame clones, not every one. V and J calls and clone size follow that table, whereas D and trimming were derived from the DNA. The table includes some 270,000 clones, 80% to 85% detected once. The CDR3 spans 11 residues. Trimming stripped 6 bases from V and 6 bases from J, with 8 bases between. Looked up from germline, CDR1 is SNHLY and CDR2 is FYNNEI.

The clonotype originates from a woman aged 40 to 50 who had recovered from COVID-19. Material for sequencing was peripheral blood. The V and J genes are TRBV2 and TRBJ1-1, with no clear D. The CDR3 sequence: CASRLGAEAFF. The CDR3 DNA reads as TGTGCCAGCAGATTGGGAGCTGAAGCTTTCTTT.